This T cell receptor beta chain was retrieved from a study of T cell responses to AZD1222 COVID-19 vaccine. The assay was immunoSEQ multiplex PCR, and TCRdb's table has in-frame clones only and misses some. Among around 130,000 clones, just over 85% were seen once, and the ten largest hold 9% to 15%. Germline assignment: CDR1 LNHDA and CDR2 SQIVND (reference sequence). The CDR3 has 15 residues. V was pared by 4 bases and J by 1 base, with 7 bases of the junction left unmatched. The gene calls are TRBV19 and TRBJ2-7; 7 bases agree with TRBD2. The input for sequencing was peripheral blood, taken on day 0 of AZD1222 vaccination. This TCR derives from an adult in good health. The CDR3 is CASSTSGGRSYEQYF. DNA for the CDR3: TGTGCCAGTAGTACGTCCGGCGGGAGATCCTACGAGCAGTACTTC.